One sample yielded the 12 T cell receptor beta chains listed below, sequenced in a study of cytomegalovirus exposure and HLA in healthy donors. With 60 Vbeta and 13 Jbeta primers, the PCR was carried out. The protocol was immunoSEQ multiplex PCR, while the TCRdb copy is restricted to in-frame clones and leaves out a portion. This sample carries about 120,000 clones, nearly 65% of them seen once, and the ten largest clones take 9% to 10%. The sequenced sample consisted of PBMCs. The receptors were sampled from a man aged 35 to 55 in good health and CMV-seropositive.

This clone was found a few times. This chain uses TRBV6-1 with TRBJ2-5; possibly TRBD1 for D (6 bases). V was trimmed by 4 bases and J by 0 bases, leaving 15 bases between them. The CDR3 consists of 16 residues. CDR1 is MNHNS and CDR2 is SASEGT in the germline V gene. The CDR3 DNA reads as TGTGCCAGCAGTGGTCCGACAGGCAGCTACCAAGAGACCCAGTACTTC. It codes for CASSGPTGSYQETQYF.

This chain uses TRBV27 with TRBJ2-7; TRBD2 aligns across 11 bases. There are 15 residues in the CDR3. Germline CDR1 reads MNHEY; CDR2 reads SMNVEV (reference sequence). V lost 5 bases, J lost 0 bases, and 3 bases stayed unmatched. The chain's CDR3 is CASSIAGGGSYEQYF. The CDR3 DNA reads TGTGCCAGCAGTATAGCGGGAGGGGGCTCCTACGAGCAGTACTTC.

This chain uses TRBV7-8 with TRBJ2-7; 9 bases align to TRBD1. In germline, CDR1 is SGHVS, CDR2 FQNEAQ. The CDR3 sequence is 16 residues long. Unmatched junction bases numbered 7, after V lost 1 base and J lost 3 bases. The CDR3, as DNA: TGTGCCAGCAGCTTAGGCGGGACAGGGAATTACTACGAGCAGTACTTC. Amino acid sequence: CASSLGGTGNYYEQYF.

The genes are TRBV6-1 and TRBJ2-3; the D gene is possibly TRBD1 (6 bases). The CDR3 is 16 residues long. V was cut by 3 bases and J by 0 bases, with 13 bases left in between. Germline CDR1 reads MNHNS; CDR2 reads SASEGT. Here the CDR3 DNA reads TGTGCCAGCAGTGATCCCACCAGGGGTAGCACAGATACGCAGTATTTT. It specifies CASSDPTRGSTDTQYF.

This rearrangement joins TRBV28 to TRBJ1-2; D is unclear. The CDR3 extends over 14 amino acids. Trimming pared 4 bases from V and 4 bases from J, leaving 13 bases between. CDR1 MDHEN and CDR2 SYDVKM come from the germline V gene. CDR3 bases: TGTGCCAGCAGTTCAGGTGGCTCCTCCTATGGCTACACCTTC. Protein: CASSSGGSSYGYTF.

This chain links TRBV5-1 with TRBJ2-7; TRBD2 might be the D (6 bases). The germline V and J ends were trimmed by 0 bases and 2 bases, with 9 bases remaining between them. CDR1 and CDR2 (germline): SGHRS, YFSETQ. The CDR3 sequence is 14 residues long. The CDR3 is CASSLGLVTYEQYF. In DNA form, the CDR3 reads TGCGCCAGCAGCTTGGGACTAGTAACCTACGAGCAGTACTTC.

Of note for this clone: The identical CDR3 is also encoded by other nucleotide sequences in the sample. This chain links TRBV5-1 with TRBJ2-2; D not certain. CDR1 SGHRS and CDR2 YFSETQ come from the germline V gene. Trimming took off 0 bases at V and 5 bases at J, with 8 bases between the two ends. The CDR3 covers 14 residues. The chain's CDR3 is CASSLGQRTGELFF. The CDR3 bases are TGCGCCAGCAGCTTGGGGCAGAGGACCGGGGAGCTGTTTTTT.

There are a few counts of this clone. V usage is TRBV29-1 and J usage is TRBJ1-1; perhaps TRBD1 as D (6 bases). The CDR3 has 15 amino acids. Germline V gene data show CDR1 as SQVTM and CDR2 as ANQGSEA. Between the trimmed V and J ends, which lost 4 bases and 4 bases, there was a span of 19 bases. The CDR3 is CSVGGQGPAGTEAFF. CDR3 sequence (DNA): TGCAGCGTTGGCGGGCAGGGGCCTGCGGGCACTGAAGCTTTCTTT.

The chain joins TRBV6-5 to TRBJ1-2; tentatively, D is TRBD1 (5 bases). Trimming removed 5 bases at V and 4 bases at J, with 14 bases between. This CDR3 region has 14 residues. Per the germline V gene, CDR1 is MNHEY and CDR2 is SVGAGI. The CDR3 DNA reads as TGTGCCAGCAGTCCAGGGTCATCAGGCTATGGCTACACCTTC. The encoded protein is CASSPGSSGYGYTF.

On this clone: The sample has other DNA sequences that encode this CDR3 too. This chain connects TRBV7-3 to TRBJ1-1, with D possibly being TRBD1 (5 bases). Per the germline V gene, CDR1 is SGHTA and CDR2 is FQGTGA. The V and J ends lost 1 base and 1 base respectively, with 10 bases between them. CDR3 length: 15 residues. CDR3 amino acids: CASSLMGTENTEAFF. In DNA, the CDR3 is TGTGCCAGCAGCTTAATGGGGACTGAGAACACTGAAGCTTTCTTT.

The chain has TRBV5-6 and TRBJ2-7, with D tentatively TRBD2 (5 bases). There are 15 residues in the CDR3. Trimming pared 5 bases from V and 1 base from J, leaving 16 bases between. The germline CDR1 and CDR2 sequences are SGHDT and YYEEEE. CDR3 DNA: TGTGCCAGCAGGTCGGTTGGCGGAGGTTCCTACGAGCAGTACTTC. This codes for CASRSVGGGSYEQYF. Based on the CDR3 plus reference TRBV5-6 and TRBJ2-7, the full variable domain is DAGVTQSPTHLIKTRGQQVTLRCSPKSGHDTVSWYQQALGQGPQFIFQYYEEEERQRGNFPDRFSGHQFPNYSSELNVNALLLGDSALYLCASRSVGGGSYEQYFGPGTRLTVT.

The V and J genes are TRBV30 and TRBJ2-5, with a possible D match to TRBD2 (6 bases). V was cut by 5 bases and J by 1 base, with 11 bases left in between. Germline V gives CDR1 GTSNPN, CDR2 SVGIG (reference sequence). The CDR3 runs to 13 residues. The CDR3 protein is CAWGGLSQETQYF. DNA of the CDR3: TGTGCCTGGGGGGGACTCTCCCAAGAGACCCAGTACTTC.